This TCR beta chain was identified in a study of blood T cells in healthy people across ages (dated by TCRdb to the mid-2010s). Regarding the complete study: In model experiments, template switching captured about one uniquely barcoded TCR beta cDNA molecule for every two T cells. Age-related changes in TCR beta repertoire diversity were measured in the study by deep sequencing normalized with unique cDNA molecular identifiers. The donors were split into four age groups: young (average about 16 years), middle-aged (over 35), aged (more than 60) and long-lived (approximately 80). Two additional independent replicas of 1 million unique cDNA reads from the same blood draw were analyzed for two donors (one aged 18 to 30 and one aged 80 or older). The paper as a whole reports these results and caveats: Compared with the aged group, the long-lived group had more naive CD4+ T cells, fewer expanded clones and increased TCR diversity, suggesting age selection. The CMV infection status of donors was not known, potentially confounding age-related changes in expanded clonotypes. Observed TCR beta diversity correlated strongly with the percentage of naive T cells measured by flow cytometry. Since profiling was done on bulk unsorted PBMCs, naive and antigen-experienced compartments could not be conclusively compared. Estimates of total diversity based on one million sequenced T cells were considered lower bounds and underestimates. Observed TCR beta diversity per million T cells fell roughly linearly with age, and a significant reduction was already apparent by age roughly 40.

The method behind the library was 5' RACE. TCRdb shows the sequencer as Illumina HiSeq 2500. A second 7 to 11 cycle PCR used a sample-barcoded 5' primer and a J-beta primer mix. A unique molecular identifier was introduced onto each TCR beta cDNA molecule by a template-switch 5' adaptor carrying 12 random nucleotides. Each sample yielded at least 2.5 million CDR3-containing paired-end reads. The Mint cDNA synthesis kit, primed by a TRBC-specific oligonucleotide, was used to synthesize first-strand cDNA from all RNA. Following uracil-DNA glycosylase treatment, all cDNA underwent a first 18-cycle PCR with the universal primers M1SS and BC2_uni_R. For the original study's pipeline: Normalization of each sample was performed by random selection of 1 million high-quality reads, each carrying a distinct molecular identifier. Instead of being binned into consensus sequences, reads with shared molecular identifiers were discarded. MiTCR, run with a Q25 quality threshold and the strictest error-elimination algorithm, handled CDR3 identification, clonotype clustering and error correction. A nonparametric unseen species model with Euler transformation was used to estimate lower-bound total TCR beta diversity. In-frame beta chains were kept once TCRdb had trimmed the public reads at Q25 with fastp and called clones with MiXCR. Entries are consolidated by CDR3 protein sequence, retaining the most common genes and DNA. What appears here as the V and J calls and clone size reflects TCRdb's work, not the paper's. The sample table contains roughly 800,000 distinct CDR3 sequences; only one count was recorded for 20% to 25% of them. Clones ranked in the top ten supply 9.4% of the sample.

According to the germline V gene, CDR1 reads SGHVS and CDR2 reads FNYEAQ. V ends up 4 bases short and J 5 bases short, with an unmatched junction base count of 9. CDR3 length: 15 amino acids, cysteine to phenylalanine. The entry retains the CDR3 DNA only, 45 bases that are in frame from base 1. Donors were a few dozen systemically healthy Caucasian individuals from Russia aged roughly 6 to 95 years. Each donor gave roughly 11 milliliters of peripheral blood, drawn into EDTA-treated Vacutainer tubes. Ficoll-Paque density-gradient centrifugation was used to isolate PBMCs, with at least 7 million per sample. Total RNA was extracted from PBMCs with Trizol reagent, with at least 5.5 micrograms obtained per sample. Naive CD45RAhigh/CD27high T cell percentages were measured by flow cytometry on a PBMC aliquot from every donor. This clonotype came up a few times. Its antigen is still unknown. No base-level quality is on record; no much larger clone is a single base apart.

This same sample was also taken into another study, of T cells of mothers and their children. Reported in the second study: Donors were nine systemically healthy Caucasian individuals: three mothers and their six children. cDNA synthesis used all of the extracted RNA, with roughly 1.5 ug of RNA in each 15 ul reaction. In the second PCR, sample barcodes and 2-4 random nucleotides were introduced via the M1S primer. Over 8.5 million TCR beta CDR3 reads came from each mother, compared with around 3 million reads from each child. In both related and unrelated pairs, thymic selection shapes the output of TCR recombination in a similar way, with inherited differences having only a minor effect. Related mother-child pairs always showed normalized repertoire overlap that was slightly higher than in unrelated mother-child pairs, though the difference was never significant. No persistent microchimeric T cell clones were found, with a detection sensitivity of approximately 100 clones per million clonotypes. The study used deep NGS to compare TCR beta repertoires of mothers and children, seeking features distinguishing related mother-child pairs from unrelated individuals. On average, the children were approximately 11 +/- 4 years old, while the mothers were approximately 40 +/- 4 years old. After adapter ligation was performed with NEBNext reagents, the libraries were sequenced on an Illumina HiSeq 2000 with 100+100 nt paired-end reads. Mother and child libraries were prepared a month apart and sequenced in separate runs to prevent cross-contamination. For each donor, somewhere between about 450,000 and 2,100,000 distinct TCR beta clonotypes were identified. Naive TCR beta clonotypes were estimated from low-frequency clonotypes matched to each donor's FACS-determined naive share, without sorting.

Recombination connected TRBV7-6 to TRBJ2-7; TRBD2 agrees with 9 junctional bases. This receptor was identified in a boy between 10 and 17 years old in good health. Sequencing was carried out using blood. The CDR3 sequence is CASSYVSGSVDEQYF. The bases are TGTGCCAGCAGCTACGTTAGCGGGAGTGTGGACGAGCAGTACTTC. Reference TRBV7-6 and TRBJ2-7 proteins supply the regions before and after the CDR3; the full variable domain is: GAGVSQSPRYKVTKRGQDVALRCDPISGHVSLYWYRQALGQGPEFLTYFNYEAQQDKSGLPNDRFSAERPEGSISTLTIQRTEQRDSAMYRCASSYVSGSVDEQYFGPGTRLTVT.